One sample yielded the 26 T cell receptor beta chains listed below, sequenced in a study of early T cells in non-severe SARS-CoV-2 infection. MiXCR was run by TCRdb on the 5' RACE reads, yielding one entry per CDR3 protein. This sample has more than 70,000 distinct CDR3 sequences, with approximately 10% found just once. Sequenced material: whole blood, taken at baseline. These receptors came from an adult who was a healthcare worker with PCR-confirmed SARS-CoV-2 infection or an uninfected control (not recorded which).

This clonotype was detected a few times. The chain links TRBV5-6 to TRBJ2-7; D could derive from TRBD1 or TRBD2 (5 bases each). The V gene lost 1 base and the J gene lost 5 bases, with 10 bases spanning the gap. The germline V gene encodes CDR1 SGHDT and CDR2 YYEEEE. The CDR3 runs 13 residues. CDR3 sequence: CASSLRGVHEQYF. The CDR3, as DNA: TGTGCCAGCAGCTTGCGAGGGGTCCACGAGCAGTACTTC.

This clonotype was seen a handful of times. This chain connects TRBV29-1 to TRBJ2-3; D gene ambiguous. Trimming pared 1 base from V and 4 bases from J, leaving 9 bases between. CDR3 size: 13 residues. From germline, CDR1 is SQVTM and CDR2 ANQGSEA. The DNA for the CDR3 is TGCAGCGTTGAAGTTTGGGCCTCAGATACGCAGTATTTT. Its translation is CSVEVWASDTQYF.

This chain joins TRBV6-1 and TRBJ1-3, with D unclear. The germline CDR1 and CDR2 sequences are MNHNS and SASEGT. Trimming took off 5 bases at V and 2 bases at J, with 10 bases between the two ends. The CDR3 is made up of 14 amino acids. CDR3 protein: CASSTGETGNTIYF. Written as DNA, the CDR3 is TGTGCCAGCAGTACTGGGGAGACTGGAAACACCATATATTTT.

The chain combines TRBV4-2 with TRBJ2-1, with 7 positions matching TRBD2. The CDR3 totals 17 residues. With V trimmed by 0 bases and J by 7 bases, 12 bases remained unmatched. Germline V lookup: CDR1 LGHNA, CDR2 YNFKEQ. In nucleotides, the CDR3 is TGTGCCAGCAGCCAAGAGCCGCGGGGGACCTCCGGGAATGAGCAGTTCTTC. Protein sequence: CASSQEPRGTSGNEQFF.

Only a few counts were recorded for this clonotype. The CDR3 region is CASSQSGLINNQPQHF. The CDR3 DNA is TGTGCCAGCAGCCAGTCGGGCCTAATAAACAATCAGCCCCAGCATTTT. The chain carries TRBV7-2 and TRBJ1-5; D gene uncertain. CDR3 length: 16 amino acids. The germline V gene encodes CDR1 SGHTA and CDR2 FQGNSA. Trimming pared 5 bases from V and 3 bases from J, leaving 17 bases between. Supplemented by reference TRBV7-2 and TRBJ1-5, the full variable domain reads GAGVSQSPSNKVTEKGKDVELRCDPISGHTALYWYRQSLGQGLEFLIYFQGNSAPDKSGLPSDRFSAERTGGSVSTLTIQRTQQEDSAVYLCASSQSGLINNQPQHFGDGTRLSIL.

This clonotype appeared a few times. The DNA for the CDR3 is TGTGCCAGCAGCCAAGTCGCCGGGATAAGCAATCAGCCCCAGCATTTT. Translation: CASSQVAGISNQPQHF. This chain links TRBV7-6 with TRBJ1-5; no clear D. This CDR3 has 16 residues. The germline V gene encodes CDR1 SGHVS and CDR2 FNYEAQ. V lost 5 bases and J 1 base, leaving 15 bases between the germline ends.

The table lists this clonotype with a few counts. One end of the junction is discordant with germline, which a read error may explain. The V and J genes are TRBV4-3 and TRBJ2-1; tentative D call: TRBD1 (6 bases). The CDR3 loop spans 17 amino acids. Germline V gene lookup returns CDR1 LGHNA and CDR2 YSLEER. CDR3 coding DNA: TGCGCCAGCAGCCCGTTTTGGACAGTTAGCTCCTACAATGGGCAGTTCTTC. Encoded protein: CASSPFWTVSSYNGQFF.

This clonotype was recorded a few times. CDR3 region: CASSYRNRGSSYEQYF. Written as DNA, the CDR3 is TGTGCCAGCAGTTACCGGAACAGGGGGAGCTCCTACGAGCAGTACTTC. The V and J genes are TRBV6-5 and TRBJ2-7, with 8 bases matching TRBD1. The junction had 6 bases not matched to a gene; V was cut back by 2 bases and J by 0 bases. CDR3 length: 16 amino acids. In germline, CDR1 is MNHEY, CDR2 SVGAGI.

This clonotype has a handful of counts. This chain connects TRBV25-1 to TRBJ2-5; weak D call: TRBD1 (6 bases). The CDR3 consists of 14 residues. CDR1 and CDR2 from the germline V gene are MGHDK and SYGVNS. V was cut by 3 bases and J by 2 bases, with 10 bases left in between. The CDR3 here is CASSDMTGQETQYF. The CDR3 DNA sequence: TGTGCCAGCAGTGACATGACAGGTCAAGAGACCCAGTACTTC.

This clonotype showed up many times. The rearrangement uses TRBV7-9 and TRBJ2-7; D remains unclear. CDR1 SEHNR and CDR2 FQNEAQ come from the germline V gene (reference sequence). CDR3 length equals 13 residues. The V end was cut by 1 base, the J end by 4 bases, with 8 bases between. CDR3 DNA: TGTGCCAGCAGCTTAGGTCTAGAATACGAGCAGTACTTC. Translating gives CASSLGLEYEQYF.

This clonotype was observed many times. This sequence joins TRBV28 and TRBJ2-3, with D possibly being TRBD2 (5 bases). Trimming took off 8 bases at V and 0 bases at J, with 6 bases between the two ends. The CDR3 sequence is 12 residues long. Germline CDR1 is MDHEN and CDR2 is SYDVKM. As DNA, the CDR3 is TGTGCCAGCGGGGAGAGCACAGATACGCAGTATTTT. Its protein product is CASGESTDTQYF.

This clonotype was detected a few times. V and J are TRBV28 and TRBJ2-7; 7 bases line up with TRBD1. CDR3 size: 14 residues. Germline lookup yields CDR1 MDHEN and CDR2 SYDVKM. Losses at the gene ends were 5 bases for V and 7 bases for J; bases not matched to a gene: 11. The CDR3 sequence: CASSEPGQSEEQYF. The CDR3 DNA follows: TGTGCCAGCAGTGAACCGGGACAGAGTGAGGAGCAGTACTTC.

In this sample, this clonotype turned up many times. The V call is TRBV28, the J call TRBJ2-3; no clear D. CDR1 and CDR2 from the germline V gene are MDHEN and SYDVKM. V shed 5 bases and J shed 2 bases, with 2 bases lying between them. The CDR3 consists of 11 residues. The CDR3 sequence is CASSTTDTQYF. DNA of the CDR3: TGTGCCAGCAGTACCACAGATACGCAGTATTTT.

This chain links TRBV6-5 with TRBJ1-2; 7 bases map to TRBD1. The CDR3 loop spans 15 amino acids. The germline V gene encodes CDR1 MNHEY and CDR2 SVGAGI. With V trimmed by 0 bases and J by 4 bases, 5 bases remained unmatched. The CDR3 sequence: CASSYSIGQVYGYTF. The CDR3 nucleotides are TGTGCCAGCAGTTACTCCATCGGACAGGTCTATGGCTACACCTTC.

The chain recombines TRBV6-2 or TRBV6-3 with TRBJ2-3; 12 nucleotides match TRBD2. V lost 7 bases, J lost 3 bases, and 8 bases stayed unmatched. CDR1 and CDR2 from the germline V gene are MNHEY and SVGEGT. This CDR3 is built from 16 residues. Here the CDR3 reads CASTTPTSGGTDTQYF. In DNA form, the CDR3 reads TGTGCCAGCACCACCCCGACTAGCGGGGGAACAGATACGCAGTATTTT.

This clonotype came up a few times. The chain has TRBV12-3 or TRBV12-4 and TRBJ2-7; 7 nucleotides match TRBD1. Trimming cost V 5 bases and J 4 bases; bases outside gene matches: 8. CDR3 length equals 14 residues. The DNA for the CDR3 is TGTGCCAGCAGTGTCCGACAGGGCTTGTACGAGCAGTACTTC. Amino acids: CASSVRQGLYEQYF.

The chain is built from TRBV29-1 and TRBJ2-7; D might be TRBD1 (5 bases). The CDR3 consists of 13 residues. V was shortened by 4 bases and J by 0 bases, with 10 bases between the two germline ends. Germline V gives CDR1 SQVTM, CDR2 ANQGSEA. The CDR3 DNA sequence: TGCAGCGTTGTGGGGCAGTACTCCTACGAGCAGTACTTC. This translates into CSVVGQYSYEQYF.

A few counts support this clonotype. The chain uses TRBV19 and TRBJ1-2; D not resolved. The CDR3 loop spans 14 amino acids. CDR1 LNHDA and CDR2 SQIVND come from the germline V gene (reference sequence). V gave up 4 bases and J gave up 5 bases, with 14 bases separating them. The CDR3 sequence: CASSTTLVRYGYTF. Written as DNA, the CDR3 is TGTGCCAGTAGTACTACCTTGGTTAGGTATGGCTACACCTTC.

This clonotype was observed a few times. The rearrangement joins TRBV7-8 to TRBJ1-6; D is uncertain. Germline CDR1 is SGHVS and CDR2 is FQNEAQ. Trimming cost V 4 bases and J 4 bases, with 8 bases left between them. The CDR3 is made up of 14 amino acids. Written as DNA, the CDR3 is TGTGCCAGCAGCTCGGGCCCATATAATTCACCCCTCCACTTT. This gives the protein CASSSGPYNSPLHF.

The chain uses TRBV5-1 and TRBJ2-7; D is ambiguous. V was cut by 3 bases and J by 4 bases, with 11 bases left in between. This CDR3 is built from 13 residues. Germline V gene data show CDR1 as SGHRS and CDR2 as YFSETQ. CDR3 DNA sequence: TGCGCCAGCAGCTCCGGACCTGGTTACGAGCAGTACTTC. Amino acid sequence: CASSSGPGYEQYF.

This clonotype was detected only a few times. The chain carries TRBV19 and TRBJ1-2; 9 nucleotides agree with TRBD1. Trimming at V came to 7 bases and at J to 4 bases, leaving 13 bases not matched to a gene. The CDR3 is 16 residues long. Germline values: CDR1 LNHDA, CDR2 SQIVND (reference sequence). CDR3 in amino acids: CASTRTGALVSYGYTF. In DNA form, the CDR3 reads TGTGCCAGTACTAGGACAGGGGCCTTAGTATCCTATGGCTACACCTTC.

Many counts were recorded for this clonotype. The CDR3 DNA is TGCGCCAGCAGCCCTTTCAGTGTAGGTAGCTCCTACAATGAGCAGTTCTTC. Amino acids: CASSPFSVGSSYNEQFF. This chain joins TRBV4-1 and TRBJ2-1; D is undetermined. This CDR3 spans 17 amino acids. Germline CDR1 MGHRA, CDR2 YSYEKL. With 4 bases removed from V and 0 bases from J, the gap between germline ends came to 16 bases.

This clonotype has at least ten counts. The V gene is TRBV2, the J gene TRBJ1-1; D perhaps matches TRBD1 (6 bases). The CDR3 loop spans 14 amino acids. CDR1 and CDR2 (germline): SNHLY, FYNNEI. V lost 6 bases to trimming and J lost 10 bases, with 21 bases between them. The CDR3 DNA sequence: TGTGCCAGCAGGAAAGAAGGACAGACGCTGGGAGCTTTCTTT. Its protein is CASRKEGQTLGAFF.

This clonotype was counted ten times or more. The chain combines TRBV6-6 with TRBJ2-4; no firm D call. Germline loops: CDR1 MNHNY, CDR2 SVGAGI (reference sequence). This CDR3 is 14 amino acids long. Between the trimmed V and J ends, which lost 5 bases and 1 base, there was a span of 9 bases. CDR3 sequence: CASSPDLAKNIQYF. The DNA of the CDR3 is TGTGCCAGCAGTCCAGATTTGGCCAAAAACATTCAGTACTTC.

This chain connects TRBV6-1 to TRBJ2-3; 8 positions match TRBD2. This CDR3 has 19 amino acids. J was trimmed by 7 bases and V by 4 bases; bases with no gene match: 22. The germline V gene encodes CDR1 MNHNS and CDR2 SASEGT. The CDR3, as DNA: TGTGCCAGCAGTGTAGGGCCGCTTGTCATAGCGGGGTCAAGAAATACGCAGTATTTT. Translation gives CASSVGPLVIAGSRNTQYF.

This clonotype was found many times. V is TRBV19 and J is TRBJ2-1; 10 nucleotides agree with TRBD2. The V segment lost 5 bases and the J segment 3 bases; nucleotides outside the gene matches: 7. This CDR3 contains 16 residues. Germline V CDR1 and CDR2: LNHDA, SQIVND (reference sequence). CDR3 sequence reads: CASSGPSGGYYNEQFF. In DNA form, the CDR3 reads TGTGCCAGTAGTGGCCCTAGCGGGGGCTACTACAATGAGCAGTTCTTC.